One sample yielded the 13 T cell receptor beta chains listed below, sequenced in a study of T cell repertoires in cytomegalovirus infection. Each CDR3 protein is one row after TCRdb ran MiXCR on the reads. The data hold 300,000 to 400,000 distinct CDR3 sequences, with around 25% observed a single time. For these TCRs, the target antigens are not known. The sequenced sample was cultured PBMCs, obtained from culture after CMV antigen stimulation. The receptors here all came from a human donor in good health (CMV status not recorded). Some clones in this sample may be carry-over from other donors' samples.

This chain uses TRBV7-3 with TRBJ2-5; 7 bases match TRBD2. Per germline, CDR1 SGHTA and CDR2 FQGTGA. There are 16 residues in the CDR3. V was clipped by 2 bases and J by 5 bases; unmatched bases: 11. This CDR3 is CASSLGASGGDETQYF. CDR3 coding DNA: TGTGCCAGCAGCTTAGGAGCTAGCGGAGGGGATGAGACCCAGTACTTC.

The chain uses TRBV25-1 and TRBJ2-1; TRBD2 matches at 7 bases. After removal of 3 bases from V and 5 bases from J, the junction contained 7 bases not matched to a gene. The CDR3 extends over 15 amino acids. Germline V gives CDR1 MGHDK, CDR2 SYGVNS. Here the CDR3 DNA reads TGTGCCAGCAGTGATCCGGGGACTATTCACAATGAGCAGTTCTTC. Translated: CASSDPGTIHNEQFF.

The chain couples TRBV20-1 to TRBJ1-6; 8 bases align to TRBD1. The CDR3 has 16 residues. The V segment lost 0 bases and the J segment 1 base; nucleotides outside the gene matches: 2. CDR1 and CDR2 from the germline V gene are DFQATT and SNEGSKA (reference sequence). The CDR3 sequence is CSARDHRGSYNSPLHF. As DNA, the CDR3 is TGCAGTGCTAGAGATCACAGGGGGTCCTATAATTCACCCCTCCACTTT.

The table lists this clonotype with a few counts. The chain uses TRBV15 and TRBJ2-7; TRBD2 matches 10 bases. The CDR3 has 15 residues. Per germline, CDR1 LNHNV and CDR2 YYDKDF (reference sequence). The V gene end was trimmed by 5 bases and the J gene end by 6 bases; junction bases not matched to a gene: 10. This CDR3 reads CATSPGLAEFSEQYV. The CDR3 nucleotides are TGTGCCACCAGCCCAGGACTAGCGGAATTTAGCGAGCAGTACGTC.

The V gene is TRBV10-3, the J gene TRBJ2-7; 8 bases are a match to TRBD1. Germline values: CDR1 ENHRY, CDR2 SYGVKD. The V and J ends lost 6 bases and 3 bases, in that order; junction bases with no gene match: 4. CDR3 length equals 13 residues. CDR3 sequence reads: CAISTDRVYEQYV. The CDR3 bases are TGTGCCATCAGCACGGACAGGGTCTACGAGCAGTACGTC.

The chain uses TRBV28 and TRBJ2-5; 7 nucleotides line up with TRBD2. The J segment lost 3 bases and the V segment lost 4 bases, leaving 2 bases of the junction unmatched. CDR1 is MDHEN, CDR2 SYDVKM, per germline. CDR3 length: 13 amino acids. CDR3 in DNA: TGTGCCAGCAGTTACCTAGCGGAAGAGACCCAGTACTTC. Its translation: CASSYLAEETQYF. The entire variable domain, with the rest obtained from reference TRBV28 and TRBJ2-5, is as follows: DVKVTQSSRYLVKRTGEKVFLECVQDMDHENMFWYRQDPGLGLRLIYFSYDVKMKEKGDIPEGYSVSREKKERFSLILESASTNQTSMYLCASSYLAEETQYFGPGTRLLVL.

The chain couples TRBV28 to TRBJ2-5; 8 bases map to TRBD2. The CDR3 totals 15 residues. Germline CDR1 and CDR2: MDHEN and SYDVKM. V was clipped by 6 bases and J by 5 bases; unmatched bases: 11. CDR3 region: CASRPAGTSLETQYF. CDR3 DNA sequence: TGTGCCAGCAGACCCGCGGGGACTAGTCTGGAGACCCAGTACTTC.

This clonotype was found a few times. The genes are TRBV6-2 or TRBV6-3 and TRBJ1-2; 9 nucleotides line up with TRBD1. V shed 6 bases, J shed 8 bases, and the junction held 10 bases outside the gene matches. CDR1 and CDR2 (germline): MNHEY, SVGEGT. CDR3 length: 14 residues. CDR3 amino acids: CASSNTGGLFGYTF. CDR3 coding DNA: TGTGCCAGCAGCAACACAGGGGGCTTGTTCGGCTACACCTTC.

This clonotype was seen a handful of times. The V call is TRBV7-8, the J call TRBJ2-3; possibly TRBD1 for D (6 bases). Trimming took off 2 bases at V and 3 bases at J, with 18 bases between the two ends. Germline V gene lookup returns CDR1 SGHVS and CDR2 FQNEAQ. The CDR3 is made up of 17 amino acids. The chain's CDR3 is CASSLSSGGFRTDTQYF. CDR3 sequence (DNA): TGTGCCAGCAGCTTATCCAGTGGGGGCTTTAGAACAGATACGCAGTATTTT.

The J gene is TRBJ2-1, the V gene TRBV7-2; possibly TRBD2 for D (6 bases). With 2 bases removed from V and 0 bases from J, the gap between germline ends came to 17 bases. This CDR3 is built from 18 residues. Germline values: CDR1 SGHTA, CDR2 FQGNSA. The CDR3 bases are TGTGCCAGCAGCTTACAGAGAGCTAGCGTCAACTCCTACAATGAGCAGTTCTTC. Translation: CASSLQRASVNSYNEQFF. Full variable domain (missing parts from reference TRBV7-2 and TRBJ2-1): GAGVSQSPSNKVTEKGKDVELRCDPISGHTALYWYRQSLGQGLEFLIYFQGNSAPDKSGLPSDRFSAERTGGSVSTLTIQRTQQEDSAVYLCASSLQRASVNSYNEQFFGPGTRLTVL.

The rearrangement uses TRBV28 and TRBJ2-1; TRBD1 matches 8 bases. This CDR3 contains 16 residues. With 6 bases clipped from V and 4 bases from J, the junction kept 11 bases outside the gene matches. Germline V lookup: CDR1 MDHEN, CDR2 SYDVKM. CDR3 coding DNA: TGTGCCAGCAGCTCGGGACAGGCAAGAAAATACAATGAGCAGTTCTTC. Its protein is CASSSGQARKYNEQFF.

This clonotype was detected a few times. The chain uses TRBV29-1 and TRBJ1-1, with D perhaps matching TRBD1 (5 bases). The CDR3 covers 15 residues. CDR1 and CDR2 (germline): SQVTM, ANQGSEA. The ends were cut back, 4 bases at V and 5 bases at J, with 20 bases in the middle. CDR3 DNA: TGCAGCGTTGGTCACGGCAGGGCAGGGAATACTGAAGCTTTCTTT. Protein sequence: CSVGHGRAGNTEAFF. The whole variable domain, remainder taken from reference TRBV29-1 and TRBJ1-1, is SAVISQKPSRDICQRGTSLTIQCQVDSQVTMMFWYRQQPGQSLTLIATANQGSEATYESGFVIDKFPISRPNLTFSTLTVSNMSPEDSSIYLCSVGHGRAGNTEAFFGQGTRLTVV.

The sample holds a few counts of this clonotype. The V call is TRBV11-2, the J call TRBJ1-6; D perhaps matches TRBD1 (6 bases). The CDR3 totals 14 residues. Germline lookup yields CDR1 SGHAT and CDR2 FQNNGV. Trimming removed 4 bases from V and 14 bases from J, with 18 bases in between. CDR3 DNA: TGTGCCAGCAGCTCAGGACGCATCCAGGGGACCCTCCACTTT. This translates into CASSSGRIQGTLHF.